Presented here are 20 T cell receptor beta chains from one specimen sequenced in a study of regulatory T cells in long-lasting Graves disease. Time point: newly diagnosed GD, antithyroid drugs for less than 3 months. PBMC RNA was the source of the TCR library. Assembly of TCR beta libraries relied on iRepertoire HTBI primers together with Arm-PCR of CDR3 regions. TCRdb analysed the multiplex PCR reads with MiXCR anew, one entry per CDR3 protein. The sample has 600,000 to 650,000 distinct CDR3 sequences; roughly 16% are singletons. The same specimen was also included in a second study, on T cells in Graves' hyperthyroidism and ophthalmopathy.

This specimen consisted of peripheral blood mononuclear cells (PBMCs), obtained at new diagnosis, from a patient treated with antithyroid drugs. Every receptor here comes from a woman in her 30s with Graves disease.

This clonotype came up a few times. V gene TRBV3-1 combines with J gene TRBJ2-1; D unclear. CDR1 is LGHDT and CDR2 is YNNKEL in the germline V gene (reference sequence). The germline V and J ends were trimmed by 1 base and 3 bases, with 13 bases remaining between them. The CDR3 runs 16 residues. CDR3 loop: CASSQVPSISYNEQFF. The CDR3 nucleotides read TGTGCCAGCAGCCAAGTCCCCAGTATCAGCTACAATGAGCAGTTCTTC.

This clonotype has at least ten counts. V and J are TRBV28 and TRBJ1-3; D is uncertain. This CDR3 region has 15 residues. Germline V gives CDR1 MDHEN, CDR2 SYDVKM. Trimming shortened V by 6 bases and J by 4 bases, and 16 bases separated the two germline ends. CDR3 loop: CASSFQRGFGNTIYF. The CDR3 DNA reads as TGTGCCAGCAGCTTCCAACGTGGGTTCGGAAACACCATATATTTT.

This clonotype was seen a handful of times. The chain links TRBV6-2 or TRBV6-3 to TRBJ2-1; TRBD2 is a possible D gene (6 bases). Per germline, CDR1 MNHEY and CDR2 SVGEGT. Trimming removed 1 base at V and 2 bases at J, with 15 bases between. CDR3 size: 17 residues. CDR3 sequence (DNA): TGTGCCAGCAGTTACTTTTTGCGCGGCGGGGCCTACAATGAGCAGTTCTTC. Translating it yields CASSYFLRGGAYNEQFF.

The chain links TRBV4-1 to TRBJ2-1; the D is unclear. CDR1 and CDR2 from the germline V gene are MGHRA and YSYEKL. The CDR3 has 12 residues. Trimming took 2 bases from V and 10 from J, leaving 9 bases between them. CDR3 bases: TGCGCCAGCAGCCAATGGGGTCAAGAGCAGTTCTTC. It yields the protein CASSQWGQEQFF.

This clonotype was seen many times. The chain recombines TRBV20-1 with TRBJ2-7, with TRBD1 matching 7 bases. The CDR3 totals 14 residues. Germline assignment: CDR1 DFQATT and CDR2 SNEGSKA (reference sequence). The J segment lost 4 bases and the V segment lost 4 bases, leaving 10 bases of the junction unmatched. CDR3 bases: TGCAGTGCTATCCGACAGGGTCTTCCTTACGAGCAGTACTTC. Translating it yields CSAIRQGLPYEQYF.

This clonotype was counted only a few times. This chain links TRBV20-1 with TRBJ2-3, with D unclear. V lost 0 bases, J lost 5 bases, and 6 bases lay in between. Germline-derived CDR1 and CDR2 are DFQATT and SNEGSKA (reference sequence). CDR3 length: 12 residues. The CDR3 sequence is CSARDNRDTQYF. As DNA, the CDR3 is TGCAGTGCTAGAGATAACAGAGATACGCAGTATTTT.

This clonotype was seen repeatedly, ten times or more. V and J are TRBV19 and TRBJ1-1; D might be TRBD1 (6 bases). Trimming removed 6 bases at V and 4 bases at J, with 18 bases between. CDR1 LNHDA and CDR2 SQIVND come from the germline V gene (reference sequence). The CDR3 consists of 15 residues. This CDR3 is CASRGPGARVTEAFF. Written as DNA, the CDR3 is TGTGCCAGTAGAGGACCGGGGGCGCGTGTCACTGAAGCTTTCTTT.

This clonotype was found many times. The chain employs TRBV28 and TRBJ2-1, with 10 bases lining up with TRBD1. This CDR3 has 16 amino acids. Losses at the gene ends were 10 bases for V and 5 bases for J; bases not matched to a gene: 14. Germline CDR1 MDHEN, CDR2 SYDVKM. The CDR3 loop reads CATNFLRTGGDNEQFF. The CDR3, as DNA: TGTGCCACCAACTTTCTTAGGACAGGGGGTGACAATGAGCAGTTCTTC.

The chain uses TRBV27 and TRBJ2-3; 12 positions match TRBD2. Trimming removed 2 bases from V and 0 bases from J; junction bases left unmatched: 3. Germline V CDR1 and CDR2: MNHEY, SMNVEV (reference sequence). The CDR3 contains 17 residues. The CDR3 loop is CASSLLAGGTSTDTQYF. The CDR3 region has the DNA TGTGCCAGCAGTTTACTAGCGGGAGGGACTAGCACAGATACGCAGTATTTT.

This clonotype occurred a few times. The V gene is TRBV19, the J gene TRBJ2-7, with D uncertain. Deletions cut 5 bases from V and 0 bases from J, with 14 bases between. Germline CDR1 and CDR2: LNHDA and SQIVND (reference sequence). The CDR3 is 15 residues long. The CDR3, as DNA: TGTGCCAGTAGTGACCTAGGAAGTTCCTCCTACGAGCAGTACTTC. Its translation is CASSDLGSSSYEQYF.

This chain links TRBV7-2 with TRBJ2-2, with 9 bases fitting TRBD2. The CDR3 runs to 15 residues. Germline CDR1 reads SGHTA; CDR2 reads FQGNSA. V lost 6 bases, J lost 4 bases, and 6 bases stayed unmatched. CDR3 coding DNA: TGTGCCAGCAGGGGACTAGCCAGCTTCACCGGGGAGCTGTTTTTT. Its protein is CASRGLASFTGELFF. The entire variable domain, with the rest obtained from reference TRBV7-2 and TRBJ2-2, is as follows: GAGVSQSPSNKVTEKGKDVELRCDPISGHTALYWYRQSLGQGLEFLIYFQGNSAPDKSGLPSDRFSAERTGGSVSTLTIQRTQQEDSAVYLCASRGLASFTGELFFGEGSRLTVL.

V usage is TRBV18 and J usage is TRBJ1-5, with D uncertain. This CDR3 contains 16 residues. The germline V gene encodes CDR1 KGHSH and CDR2 LQKENI. V lost 4 bases, J lost 5 bases, and 18 bases lay in between. CDR3 sequence reads: CASSHLSLNTYQPQHF. CDR3 in DNA: TGTGCCAGCTCACATTTAAGTCTTAACACTTATCAGCCCCAGCATTTT.

The chain couples TRBV29-1 to TRBJ1-2; 8 bases fit TRBD1. Germline CDR1 reads SQVTM; CDR2 reads ANQGSEA. Trimming took 7 bases from V and 2 from J; bases not matched to a gene: 6. The CDR3 runs to 13 residues. Here the CDR3 reads CSAGQGGNYGYTF. The CDR3 DNA is TGCAGCGCAGGACAGGGCGGGAACTATGGCTACACCTTC.

This clonotype was counted ten times or more. V and J are TRBV19 and TRBJ1-5, with 11 bases lining up with TRBD1. Germline V CDR1 and CDR2: LNHDA, SQIVND (reference sequence). V trimming: 9 bases; J trimming: 6 bases; junction bases outside the gene matches: 4. The CDR3 has 13 amino acids. The CDR3 sequence: CASGTGGIQPQHF. CDR3 nucleotide sequence: TGTGCCAGCGGGACAGGGGGGATTCAGCCCCAGCATTTT.

This clonotype has ten or more counts. The rearrangement joins TRBV28 to TRBJ1-3, with D possibly being TRBD1 (6 bases). CDR1 is MDHEN and CDR2 is SYDVKM in the germline V gene. This CDR3 is built from 16 residues. V lost 2 bases and J 3 bases, leaving 14 bases between the germline ends. Here the CDR3 reads CASSLVGGAIGNTIYF. CDR3 in DNA: TGTGCCAGCAGTTTAGTCGGGGGCGCGATTGGAAACACCATATATTTT.

This clonotype was picked up a small number of times. J is TRBJ2-2 and V is TRBV27; the match to TRBD1 covers 9 bases. CDR3 length equals 16 residues. The germline V gene has CDR1 MNHEY and CDR2 SMNVEV (reference sequence). Trimming took 10 bases from V and 3 from J; bases not matched to a gene: 12. The CDR3 region has the DNA TGTGCCACATGGGCACAGGGGGCGCGGGACACCGGGGAGCTGTTTTTT. Protein: CATWAQGARDTGELFF.

The chain uses TRBV18 and TRBJ1-2; D not certain. The CDR3 loop spans 16 amino acids. Germline V gene data show CDR1 as KGHSH and CDR2 as LQKENI. Trimming pared 1 base from V and 8 bases from J, leaving 20 bases between. The chain's CDR3 is CASSPLDAGEGGGYTF. CDR3 bases: TGTGCCAGCTCACCACTTGACGCTGGGGAGGGCGGAGGCTACACCTTC. The whole variable domain, remainder taken from reference TRBV18 and TRBJ1-2, is NAGVMQNPRHLVRRRGQEARLRCSPMKGHSHVYWYRQLPEEGLKFMVYLQKENIIDESGMPKERFSAEFPKEGPSILRIQQVVRGDSAAYFCASSPLDAGEGGGYTFGSGTRLTVV.

This clonotype was picked up many times. The genes are TRBV12-3 or TRBV12-4 and TRBJ2-7; the D gene is possibly TRBD1 (6 bases). CDR3 length equals 12 residues. V was pared by 11 bases and J by 2 bases, with 13 bases between. The CDR3 here is CAVGGPAYEQYF. In nucleotides, the CDR3 is TGTGCCGTAGGGGGTCCCGCCTACGAGCAGTACTTC.

With respect to this clonotype: A much larger clone differs by one base, so this may be a read error. The chain couples TRBV6-1 to TRBJ2-3; D unclear. Germline V CDR1 and CDR2: MNHNS, SASEGT. Trimming took off 6 bases at V and 4 bases at J, with 8 bases between the two ends. The CDR3 has 12 amino acids. In nucleotides, the CDR3 is TGTGCCAGCAGGGGGTATTCAGATACGCAGTATTTT. It codes for CASRGYSDTQYF.

This clonotype showed up just a few times. The chain carries TRBV2 and TRBJ2-2; D gene uncertain. The length of the CDR3 is 11 residues. The ends were cut back, 8 bases at V and 6 bases at J, with 7 bases in the middle. CDR1 is SNHLY and CDR2 is FYNNEI in the germline V gene. In DNA, the CDR3 is TGTGCCAGCGCCGGGTCCGGGGAGCTGTTTTTT. Protein product: CASAGSGELFF.